The clone carrying this T cell receptor (beta chain) was counted at least ten times. The antigen is undetermined. The data belong to a study of CD8 T cells in ankylosing spondylitis. General study points: It appeared that ankylosing spondylitis blood was characterized by a TCR beta motif of under ten highly homologous variants. Disease-associated clones were reportedly significantly overrepresented in matched ankylosing spondylitis synovial fluid.

CDR1 and CDR2 from the germline V gene are SGDLS and YYNGEE. The CDR3 sequence is 15 residues long. Trimming cost V 0 bases and J 3 bases, with 12 bases left between them. TCRdb re-called the 5' RACE reads with MiXCR, one entry per CDR3 protein. Among 30,000 to 40,000 distinct CDR3 sequences, approximately 3% were seen once, and the ten largest hold approximately 2.9%. The specimen was blood, either unsorted or a sorted T cell fraction (not recorded which). This receptor was obtained from a male donor with ankylosing spondylitis or in good health (not recorded which). The chain links TRBV9 to TRBJ1-1; TRBD1 is a possible D gene (6 bases). The CDR3 DNA reads as TGTGCCAGCAGCGTAGCAGGGGTTGTAGACACTGAAGCTTTCTTT. Translated: CASSVAGVVDTEAFF.